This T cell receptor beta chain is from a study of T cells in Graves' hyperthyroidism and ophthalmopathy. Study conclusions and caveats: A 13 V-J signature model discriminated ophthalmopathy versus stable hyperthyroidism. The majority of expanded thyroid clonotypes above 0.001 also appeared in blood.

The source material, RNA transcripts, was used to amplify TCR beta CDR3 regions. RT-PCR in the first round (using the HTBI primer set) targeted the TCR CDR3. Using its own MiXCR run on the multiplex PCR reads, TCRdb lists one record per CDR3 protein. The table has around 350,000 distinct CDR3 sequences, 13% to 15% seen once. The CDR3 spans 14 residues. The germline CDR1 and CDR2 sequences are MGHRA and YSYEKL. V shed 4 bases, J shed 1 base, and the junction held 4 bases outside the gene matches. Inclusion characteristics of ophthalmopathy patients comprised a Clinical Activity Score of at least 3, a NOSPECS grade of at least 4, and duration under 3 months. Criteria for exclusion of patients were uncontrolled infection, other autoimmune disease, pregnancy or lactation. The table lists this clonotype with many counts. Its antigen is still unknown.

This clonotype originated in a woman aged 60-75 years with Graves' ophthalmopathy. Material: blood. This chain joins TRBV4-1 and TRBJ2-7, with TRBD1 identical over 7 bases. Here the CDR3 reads CASSPWGQSYEQYF. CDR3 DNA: TGCGCCAGCAGCCCCTGGGGACAGTCCTACGAGCAGTACTTC.